Listed below are T cell receptor beta chains from one sample, sequenced in a study of shared clonotypes between healthy human individuals. Clones were sequenced by immunoSEQ multiplex PCR, and TCRdb holds only the in-frame ones, with some missing. The repertoire holds 1.5 million to 2.5 million clones, about 95% seen once, with 1% to 1.5% in the top ten. Sequencing was done on a sample of naive CD8+ T cells sorted from blood. These receptor sequences come from a man aged 18 to 30 in good health. The CDR3 runs from the conserved cysteine through the conserved F or W. D genes are given only for firm matches.

v_call	d_call	cdr3_aa
TRBV18	NA	CASSPPGPGSNSPLHF
TRBV19	TRBD1	CASSSIPGQGNYGYTF
TRBV4-1	NA	CASSQDSGQETQYF
TRBV27	TRBD1	CATQGGLNYGYTF
TRBV6-5	TRBD1	CASRVTGGDNGYTF
TRBV29-1	TRBD1	CSVEVIGQATYEQYF
TRBV4-1	TRBD1	CASSQVEGQGRDTQYF
TRBV7-9	NA	CASSFLGSPTYEQYF
TRBV6-5	NA	CASSYSWDSYEQYF
TRBV19	NA	CASSISAGGVGQPQHF
TRBV20-1	NA	CSASFSSEQYF
TRBV13	TRBD2	CASSPGTSGYTGELFF
TRBV5-1	TRBD1	CASRQGDEQFF
TRBV7-6	NA	CASSATAPNYGYTF
TRBV4-1	NA	CASSQTITGYDSPLHF
TRBV6-5	TRBD2	CASSKTSGGVWELFF
TRBV7-2	NA	CASSLDAGPSTDTQYF
TRBV4-1	NA	CASSQDVSDSFIYEQYF
TRBV7-9	NA	CASSRISTDTQYF
TRBV7-3	NA	CASSLMGHNEQFF
TRBV7-9	NA	CASSFANTGELFF
TRBV9	NA	CASSVESGHVIGSPLHF